Presented here are 26 T cell receptor beta chains from one specimen sequenced in a study of T cell repertoires in cytomegalovirus infection. TCRdb re-called the reads through MiXCR, storing one row per CDR3 protein. The sample contains over 300,000 distinct CDR3 sequences, more than 9% of which appear only once. The sample taken for sequencing was PBMCs. These receptors were obtained from a human donor in good health (CMV status not recorded). Some clones in this sample may be carry-over from other donors' samples.

This clonotype was recorded a few times. The gene calls are TRBV5-8 and TRBJ1-1; the D is unclear. This CDR3 contains 12 residues. Germline CDR1 is SGHTS and CDR2 is YDEGEE. V was pared by 2 bases and J by 7 bases, with 9 bases between. The CDR3 bases are TGTGCCAGCAGCTTCGACTGGGGTGAAGCTTTCTTT. This gives the protein CASSFDWGEAFF.

This clonotype was observed a few times. The rearrangement joins TRBV27 to TRBJ1-2; 9 bases align to TRBD1. J lost 5 bases, V lost 6 bases, and 13 bases had no gene match. This CDR3 has 16 amino acids. Per the germline V gene, CDR1 is MNHEY and CDR2 is SMNVEV (reference sequence). The CDR3 protein is CASSLSPLGQGYGYTF. The CDR3 DNA reads TGTGCCAGCAGCCTAAGCCCCCTAGGACAGGGGTATGGCTACACCTTC.

This clonotype was observed many times. This sequence joins TRBV7-9 and TRBJ1-1; TRBD1 matches at 7 bases. This CDR3 spans 15 amino acids. J lost 4 bases, V lost 5 bases, and 10 bases had no gene match. From germline, CDR1 is SEHNR and CDR2 FQNEAQ (reference sequence). CDR3: CASSPPTGRVTEAFF. The CDR3 bases are TGTGCCAGCAGCCCTCCGACAGGGCGTGTCACTGAAGCTTTCTTT.

This clonotype was picked up a small number of times. V usage is TRBV9 and J usage is TRBJ2-3, with 12 bases lining up with TRBD2. In germline, CDR1 is SGDLS, CDR2 YYNGEE. The CDR3 has 17 residues. Unmatched junction bases numbered 7, after V lost 0 bases and J lost 5 bases. Here the CDR3 reads CASSVDPSGRAKDTQYF. CDR3 bases: TGTGCCAGCAGCGTAGATCCTAGCGGGAGGGCTAAAGATACGCAGTATTTT.

V and J are TRBV6-1 and TRBJ2-3; D may be TRBD2 (5 bases). The CDR3 sequence is 15 residues long. The V and J ends lost 5 bases and 2 bases respectively, with 14 bases between them. CDR1 and CDR2 (germline): MNHNS, SASEGT. CDR3 sequence: CASSPPRVNTDTQYF. Written as DNA, the CDR3 is TGTGCCAGCAGTCCCCCGAGGGTCAACACAGATACGCAGTATTTT.

A few counts support this clonotype. The chain employs TRBV10-2 and TRBJ1-6; D not certain. The CDR3 totals 14 residues. CDR1 is WSHSY, CDR2 SAAADI, per germline. The V and J ends lost 3 bases and 6 bases respectively, with 9 bases between them. The CDR3: CASSDRTGNSPLHF. The CDR3 DNA reads as TGCGCCAGCAGTGACCGGACGGGTAATTCACCCCTCCACTTT.

This clonotype was counted many times. This chain uses TRBV7-8 with TRBJ2-3; 10 bases are shared with TRBD2. The CDR3 covers 17 residues. With V trimmed by 2 bases and J by 0 bases, 5 bases remained unmatched. CDR1 SGHVS and CDR2 FQNEAQ come from the germline V gene. This CDR3 is CASSLSRTSGSTDTQYF. The CDR3 bases are TGTGCCAGCAGCTTATCCCGGACTAGCGGAAGCACAGATACGCAGTATTTT.

V is TRBV7-9 and J is TRBJ2-7; D remains unclear. V lost 4 bases, J lost 2 bases, and 9 bases lay in between. There are 13 residues in the CDR3. Germline V gene sequence: CDR1 SEHNR, CDR2 FQNEAQ (reference sequence). The CDR3 coding sequence is TGTGCCAGCAGCTCGGCCGGACCCTACGAGCAGTACTTC. It encodes CASSSAGPYEQYF.

There are a few counts of this clonotype. CDR3 bases: TGTGCCAGCAGTTCCCTCTCGGGGGCGCTCAATGAGCAGTTCTTC. Protein: CASSSLSGALNEQFF. The gene calls are TRBV28 and TRBJ2-1; D possibly matches TRBD1 or TRBD2 (6 bases each). CDR3 length equals 15 residues. The V end was cut by 4 bases, the J end by 6 bases, with 16 bases between. Germline V gives CDR1 MDHEN, CDR2 SYDVKM.

This clonotype has more than one count but fewer than ten. The chain is built from TRBV29-1 and TRBJ2-6; D remains ambiguous. Trimming removed 7 bases at V and 0 bases at J, with 19 bases between. The CDR3 has 17 residues. Germline V gene data show CDR1 as SQVTM and CDR2 as ANQGSEA. The CDR3: CSALADLTYSGANVLTF. The DNA of the CDR3 is TGCAGCGCTCTCGCGGACCTAACATACTCTGGGGCCAACGTCCTGACTTTC.

A single count supports this clonotype. The junction departs from the called germline gene at one end, perhaps through a read error. This rearrangement joins TRBV6-2 or TRBV6-3 to TRBJ1-6; 9 positions agree with TRBD1. Germline CDR1 is MNHEY and CDR2 is SVGEGT. The CDR3 extends over 16 amino acids. CDR3 amino acids: CASSHSQQGANSPLHF. Written as DNA, the CDR3 is TGTGCCAGCAGTCACTCCCAACAGGGGGCGAATTCACCCCTCCACTTT.

This clonotype has only a few counts. The V call is TRBV6-6, the J call TRBJ2-2; TRBD1 might be the D (5 bases). The germline V gene encodes CDR1 MNHNY and CDR2 SVGAGI (reference sequence). V was shortened by 6 bases and J by 4 bases, with 9 bases between the two germline ends. The CDR3 is made up of 13 amino acids. The CDR3 here is CASRRQSTGELFF. DNA for the CDR3: TGTGCCAGCAGAAGACAGTCCACCGGGGAGCTGTTTTTT.

This chain connects TRBV7-3 to TRBJ1-3; possibly TRBD1 for D (5 bases). The CDR3 sequence is 11 residues long. Germline CDR1 SGHTA, CDR2 FQGTGA. CDR3 protein: CAPRRGHTIYF. The CDR3 DNA reads TGTGCTCCAAGGAGGGGACACACCATATATTTT.

The chain uses TRBV20-1 and TRBJ2-5; 11 bases are a match to TRBD2. This CDR3 spans 14 amino acids. The germline CDR1 and CDR2 sequences are DFQATT and SNEGSKA (reference sequence). Trimming at V came to 5 bases and at J to 2 bases, leaving 4 bases not matched to a gene. Written as DNA, the CDR3 is TGCAGTGCTCTGCTAGCGGGAGGACAAGAGACCCAGTACTTC. Its protein is CSALLAGGQETQYF.

The table lists this clonotype with a few counts. This chain uses TRBV29-1 with TRBJ2-6; 11 bases match TRBD1. J was trimmed by 4 bases and V by 6 bases; bases with no gene match: 5. The CDR3 runs to 15 residues. Germline CDR1 reads SQVTM; CDR2 reads ANQGSEA. CDR3 loop: CSVGTGGSGANVLTF. In nucleotides, the CDR3 is TGCAGCGTAGGGACAGGGGGATCCGGGGCCAACGTCCTGACTTTC.

This clonotype was seen a handful of times. The chain carries TRBV28 and TRBJ2-1; 9 positions agree with TRBD2. V was pared by 3 bases and J by 8 bases, with 5 bases of the junction left unmatched. Per the germline V gene, CDR1 is MDHEN and CDR2 is SYDVKM. The CDR3 spans 14 residues. The CDR3 reads CASSFSGSRYEQFF. The CDR3, as DNA: TGTGCCAGCAGTTTTAGCGGGAGCAGGTATGAGCAGTTCTTC.

In this sample, this clonotype turned up many times. This chain uses TRBV6-2 or TRBV6-3 with TRBJ2-1, with 14 nucleotides matching TRBD2. This CDR3 has 19 residues. The V gene's germline CDR1 is MNHEY and CDR2 SVGEGT. V shed 6 bases, J shed 4 bases, and the junction held 14 bases outside the gene matches. The CDR3 DNA reads as TGTGCCAGCAGCCGAGGGGGACTAGCGGGAGAGAAGGGATACAATGAGCAGTTCTTC. It yields the protein CASSRGGLAGEKGYNEQFF.

As concerns this clonotype: The junction differs from germline at one of its ends, possibly a read error. The chain links TRBV27 to TRBJ2-4, with TRBD2 matching over 7 bases. The CDR3 is 15 amino acids. Germline V CDR1 and CDR2: MNHEY, SMNVEV (reference sequence). The CDR3 nucleotides read TGTGCCAGCAGTTTAACCCCCCTGGGAGGGAACATTCAGAACTTC. It codes for CASSLTPLGGNIQNF.

The chain is built from TRBV19 and TRBJ2-1, with 12 nucleotides matching TRBD2. The germline V gene has CDR1 LNHDA and CDR2 SQIVND (reference sequence). The CDR3 consists of 15 residues. The V segment lost 7 bases and the J segment 6 bases; nucleotides outside the gene matches: 7. CDR3: CASKKTSGSVNEQFF. In DNA form, the CDR3 reads TGTGCCAGTAAGAAGACTAGCGGGAGCGTCAATGAGCAGTTCTTC.

This clonotype was counted at least ten times. CDR3 DNA sequence: TGTGCCAGCAGCGTAGGACTCTCGGGTTCAGTACACGAGCAGTACTTC. Its translation: CASSVGLSGSVHEQYF. V is TRBV9 and J is TRBJ2-7, with no clear D. Germline assignment: CDR1 SGDLS and CDR2 YYNGEE. The ends were cut back, 0 bases at V and 5 bases at J, with 18 bases in the middle. This CDR3 spans 16 amino acids.

This clonotype was seen at least ten times. This rearrangement joins TRBV28 to TRBJ2-2, with TRBD1 as a possible D gene (6 bases). CDR1 MDHEN and CDR2 SYDVKM come from the germline V gene. This CDR3 is built from 17 residues. Trimming shortened V by 7 bases and J by 5 bases, and 23 bases separated the two germline ends. The CDR3, as DNA: TGTGCCAGCACTCAGACGGGACACCACCGAGAGACCGGGGAGCTGTTTTTT. It specifies CASTQTGHHRETGELFF.

Concerning this clonotype itself: Being one base from a much bigger clone, this may be a read error. The V and J genes are TRBV19 and TRBJ2-7, with TRBD2 identical over 9 bases. This CDR3 spans 15 amino acids. CDR1 LNHDA and CDR2 SQIVND come from the germline V gene (reference sequence). The CDR3, as DNA: TGTGCCAGTCGTATAGCAAGCGGGAGGACCTACGAGCAGTACTTC. Its protein product is CASRIASGRTYEQYF.

The chain uses TRBV24-1 and TRBJ2-1; the match to TRBD2 covers 13 bases. V dropped 6 bases and J dropped 8; count of bases not matched to a gene: 6. This CDR3 has 15 amino acids. The germline V gene encodes CDR1 KGHDR and CDR2 SFDVKD. CDR3 amino acids: CATSKLAGGPHEQFF. CDR3 nucleotides: TGTGCCACCAGTAAACTAGCGGGGGGGCCACATGAGCAGTTCTTC.

This clonotype was observed at least ten times. This chain links TRBV7-9 with TRBJ2-3; D remains ambiguous. CDR1 is SEHNR and CDR2 is FQNEAQ in the germline V gene (reference sequence). This CDR3 comprises 15 residues. Trimming cost V 1 base and J 2 bases, with 10 bases left between them. The CDR3 loop is CASSLVVGPTDTQYF. CDR3 bases: TGTGCCAGCAGCTTAGTGGTCGGGCCCACAGATACGCAGTATTTT.

This clonotype was recorded many times. The chain joins TRBV28 to TRBJ2-7; the match to TRBD1 covers 10 bases. The germline gives CDR1 MDHEN, CDR2 SYDVKM. The V gene end was trimmed by 10 bases and the J gene end by 4 bases; junction bases not matched to a gene: 10. CDR3 length equals 14 residues. CDR3 nucleotide sequence: TGTGCCACCAGAGGGGACAGGGGAACTTACGAGCAGTACTTC. Encoded protein: CATRGDRGTYEQYF.

This clonotype was counted only a few times. The genes are TRBV12-3 or TRBV12-4 and TRBJ1-2, with no clear D. The CDR3 has 14 amino acids. The germline V and J ends were trimmed by 6 bases and 6 bases, with 17 bases remaining between them. The CDR3 sequence is CASSSVVAVNGYTF. Written as DNA, the CDR3 is TGTGCCAGCAGCTCTGTGGTGGCAGTAAATGGCTACACCTTC.